One and the same sample provided the 5 T cell receptor beta chains below, sequenced in a study of T cells in Graves' hyperthyroidism and ophthalmopathy. The CDR3 regions of TCR beta were amplified from RNA transcripts. TCR CDR3 regions were first amplified by RT-PCR with HTBI primers. TCRdb reanalysed the multiplex PCR reads using MiXCR and keeps one entry per CDR3 protein. The sample shows about 210,000 distinct CDR3 sequences, more than 15% of them seen only once. Material: blood. These receptors all come from a man aged 50-60 years with Graves' hyperthyroidism.

In its sample, this clonotype was seen a few times. The chain uses TRBV6-4 and TRBJ2-3, with a tentative D call TRBD1 (6 bases). The CDR3 consists of 15 residues. CDR1 is MRHNA, CDR2 SNTAGT, per germline. V dropped 0 bases and J dropped 1 base, with 8 bases sitting between them. CDR3 loop: CASSDSKGGTDTQYF. The CDR3 nucleotides are TGTGCCAGCAGTGACTCCAAGGGGGGCACAGATACGCAGTATTTT.

This clonotype has a count of ten or more. The chain carries TRBV6-1 and TRBJ2-7; D could derive from TRBD1 or TRBD2 (6 bases each). Between the trimmed V and J ends, which lost 5 bases and 4 bases, there was a span of 27 bases. The CDR3 runs to 18 residues. Germline assignment: CDR1 MNHNS and CDR2 SASEGT. DNA for the CDR3: TGTGCCAGCAGTTCACAGGGATCTCGGACGCACGGGACTTACGAGCAGTACTTC. Protein: CASSSQGSRTHGTYEQYF.

In its sample, this clonotype was seen a few times. The rearrangement links TRBV4-1 to TRBJ1-2, with TRBD1 as a possible D gene (6 bases). This CDR3 is built from 14 residues. The V end lost 1 base, the J end lost 8 bases, and 14 bases lay between the germline ends. In germline, CDR1 is MGHRA, CDR2 YSYEKL. CDR3 sequence: CASSQGIQGWGYTF. The CDR3 DNA follows: TGCGCCAGCAGCCAAGGGATACAGGGTTGGGGCTACACCTTC.

A few counts support this clonotype. V is TRBV7-2 and J is TRBJ2-1; perhaps TRBD2 as D (6 bases). Trimming took 1 base from V and 5 from J, leaving 9 bases between them. The CDR3 runs 14 residues. Germline V gives CDR1 SGHTA, CDR2 FQGNSA. CDR3 sequence: CASSLGGANNEQFF. The CDR3 DNA is TGTGCCAGCAGCTTAGGCGGGGCCAACAATGAGCAGTTCTTC.

The chain recombines TRBV7-3 with TRBJ2-2; the D call may be TRBD1 or TRBD2 (6 bases each). Germline V gene sequence: CDR1 SGHTA, CDR2 FQGTGA. This CDR3 is built from 16 residues. V shed 5 bases and J shed 0 bases, with 13 bases lying between them. CDR3 sequence reads: CASSPGGTTNTGELFF. CDR3 DNA: TGTGCCAGCAGCCCGGGCGGGACAACGAACACCGGGGAGCTGTTTTTT.